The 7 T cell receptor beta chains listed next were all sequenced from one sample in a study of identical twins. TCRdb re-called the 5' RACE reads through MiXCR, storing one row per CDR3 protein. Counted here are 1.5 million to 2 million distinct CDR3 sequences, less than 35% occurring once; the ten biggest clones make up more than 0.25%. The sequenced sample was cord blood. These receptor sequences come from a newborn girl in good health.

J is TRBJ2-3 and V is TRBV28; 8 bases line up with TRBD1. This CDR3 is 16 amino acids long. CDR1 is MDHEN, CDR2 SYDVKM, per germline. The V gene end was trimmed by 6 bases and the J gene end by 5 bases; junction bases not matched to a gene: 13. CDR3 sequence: CASSLGDTGGIDTQYF. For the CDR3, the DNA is TGTGCCAGCAGCCTAGGAGACACAGGGGGGATAGATACGCAGTATTTT.

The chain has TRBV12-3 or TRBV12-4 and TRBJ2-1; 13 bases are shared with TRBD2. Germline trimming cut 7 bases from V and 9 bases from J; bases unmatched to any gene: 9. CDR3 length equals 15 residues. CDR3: CASTPGTSGVGEQFF. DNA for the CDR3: TGTGCCAGCACCCCCGGGACTAGCGGGGTTGGTGAGCAGTTCTTC.

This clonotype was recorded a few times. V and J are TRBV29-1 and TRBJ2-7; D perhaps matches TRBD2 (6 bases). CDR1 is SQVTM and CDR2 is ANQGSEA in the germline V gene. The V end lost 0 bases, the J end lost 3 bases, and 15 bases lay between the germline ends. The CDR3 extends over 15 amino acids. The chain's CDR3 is CSVEDLVAESYEQYF. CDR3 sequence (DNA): TGCAGCGTTGAAGATCTAGTAGCGGAAAGCTACGAGCAGTACTTC.

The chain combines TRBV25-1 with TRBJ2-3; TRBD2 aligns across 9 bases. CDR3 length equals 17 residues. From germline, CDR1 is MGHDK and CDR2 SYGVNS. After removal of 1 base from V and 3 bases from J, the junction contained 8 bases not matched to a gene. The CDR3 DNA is TGTGCCAGCAGTGAATTCGCGGGAGGGGGTTGGACAGATACGCAGTATTTT. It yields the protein CASSEFAGGGWTDTQYF.

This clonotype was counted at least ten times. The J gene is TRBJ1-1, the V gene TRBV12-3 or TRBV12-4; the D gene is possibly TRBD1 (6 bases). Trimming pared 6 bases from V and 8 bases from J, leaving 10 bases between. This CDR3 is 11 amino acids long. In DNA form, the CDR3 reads TGTGCCAGCAGCTCAGGGGCGGAAGCTTTCTTT. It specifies CASSSGAEAFF.

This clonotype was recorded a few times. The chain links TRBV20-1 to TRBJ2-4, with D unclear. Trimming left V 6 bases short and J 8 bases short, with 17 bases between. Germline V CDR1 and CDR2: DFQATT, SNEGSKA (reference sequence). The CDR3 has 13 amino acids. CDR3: CSAQPASGDIQYF. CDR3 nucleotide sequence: TGCAGTGCCCAACCCGCCTCGGGTGACATTCAGTACTTC.

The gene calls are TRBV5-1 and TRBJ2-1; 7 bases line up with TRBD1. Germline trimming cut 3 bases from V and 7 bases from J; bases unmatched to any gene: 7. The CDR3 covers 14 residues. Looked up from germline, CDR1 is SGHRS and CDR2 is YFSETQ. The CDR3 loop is CASSSLTGSNEQFF. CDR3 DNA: TGCGCCAGCAGCTCGCTGACAGGGTCTAATGAGCAGTTCTTC.